This paragraph covers one TCR beta chain sequence. Its antigen is still unknown. This record comes from a study of cytotoxic CD8 clonotypes in ibrutinib-treated CLL. Turning to the study itself: Response samples were taken after a median of approximately 11 months on treatment, range 6 to 36.

Sequencing used immunoSEQ multiplex PCR; TCRdb keeps in-frame clones, though not all of them. This sample carries 40,000 or so clones, just over 70% of them seen once, and the ten largest clones take about 9.5%. V shed 10 bases and J shed 3 bases, with 12 bases lying between them. The CDR3 has 13 residues. The germline CDR1 and CDR2 sequences are SNHLY and FYNNEI. General observations from the study: Increased clonality at ibrutinib response gave way to a return toward baseline at progression.

The TCR was taken from a human donor with chronic lymphocytic leukemia. The source material was PBMCs, sampled at disease progression, from a patient treated with ibrutinib. This chain links TRBV2 with TRBJ1-4; weak D call: TRBD1 (6 bases). This chain's CDR3 is CAMHPGANEKLFF. DNA of the CDR3: TGTGCCATGCACCCAGGGGCTAATGAAAAACTGTTTTTT.